This entry lists 9 T cell receptor beta chains sequenced from one sample in a study of cytomegalovirus exposure and HLA in healthy donors. The primer mix had 60 Vbeta and 13 Jbeta primers. Sequencing used immunoSEQ multiplex PCR; TCRdb keeps in-frame clones, though not all of them. The table shows approximately 89,000 clones, with approximately 71% occurring only once. The specimen was PBMCs. The receptors come from a man between 25 and 39 years old in good health and CMV-seronegative.

This chain uses TRBV11-2 with TRBJ2-1; D is undetermined. Trimming cost V 1 base and J 9 bases, with 10 bases left between them. Germline CDR1 SGHAT, CDR2 FQNNGV. The CDR3 sequence is 13 residues long. CDR3 region: CASSLASGSEQFF. The CDR3 DNA reads as TGTGCCAGCAGCTTAGCTTCGGGTAGTGAGCAGTTCTTC.

The chain couples TRBV18 to TRBJ1-1, with TRBD1 as a possible D gene (6 bases). Germline V gene lookup returns CDR1 KGHSH and CDR2 LQKENI. Trimming took off 5 bases at V and 1 base at J, with 14 bases between the two ends. The CDR3 is 15 amino acids. CDR3 region: CASSALQGKNTEAFF. DNA for the CDR3: TGTGCCAGCTCAGCACTTCAGGGGAAGAACACTGAAGCTTTCTTT.

DNA for the CDR3: TGTGCCAGCGGTGGGGGGGCGGGCGAGCAGTACTTC. This encodes CASGGGAGEQYF. This sequence joins TRBV11-2 and TRBJ2-7, with D possibly TRBD2 on 7 matching bases. The CDR3 is 12 residues long. The V end was cut by 8 bases, the J end by 6 bases, with 14 bases between. CDR1 and CDR2 from the germline V gene are SGHAT and FQNNGV.

The V and J genes are TRBV6-5 and TRBJ1-2, with 10 bases aligning to TRBD1. Germline V lookup: CDR1 MNHEY, CDR2 SVGAGI. The CDR3 extends over 14 amino acids. The V and J ends lost 6 bases and 5 bases, in that order; junction bases with no gene match: 6. CDR3 sequence (DNA): TGTGCCAGCAGAGGGGACAGGGGCAATTATGGCTACACCTTC. Translation gives CASRGDRGNYGYTF.

The J gene is TRBJ1-1, the V gene TRBV11-2; D remains ambiguous. CDR3 length equals 18 residues. Trimming shortened V by 1 base and J by 2 bases, and 20 bases separated the two germline ends. Germline V gene lookup returns CDR1 SGHAT and CDR2 FQNNGV. The CDR3 DNA reads as TGTGCCAGCAGCTTAGTTTCCAGTAACCAGTTAATTAACACTGAAGCTTTCTTT. This encodes CASSLVSSNQLINTEAFF. Together with reference TRBV11-2 and TRBJ1-1, the CDR3 gives the full variable domain: EAGVAQSPRYKIIEKRQSVAFWCNPISGHATLYWYQQILGQGPKLLIQFQNNGVVDDSQLPKDRFSAERLKGVDSTLKIQPAKLEDSAVYLCASSLVSSNQLINTEAFFGQGTRLTVV.

The V call is TRBV2, the J call TRBJ1-2; the D gene is possibly TRBD1 (5 bases). From germline, CDR1 is SNHLY and CDR2 FYNNEI. The V end lost 2 bases, the J end lost 8 bases, and 18 bases lay between the germline ends. The CDR3 totals 15 residues. CDR3 DNA: TGTGCCAGCAGTGAACAGGGCCCCGTGCGTCGGGGCTACACCTTC. This codes for CASSEQGPVRRGYTF.

The chain links TRBV9 to TRBJ1-5; no clear D gene. There are 14 residues in the CDR3. V lost 0 bases and J lost 0, with 4 bases in between. The germline V gene encodes CDR1 SGDLS and CDR2 YYNGEE. This CDR3 is CASSVANSNQPQHF. CDR3 DNA: TGTGCCAGCAGCGTAGCTAATAGCAATCAGCCCCAGCATTTT.

This chain uses TRBV15 with TRBJ1-1; 12 bases align to TRBD1. V trimming: 1 base; J trimming: 3 bases; junction bases outside the gene matches: 6. CDR1 LNHNV and CDR2 YYDKDF come from the germline V gene (reference sequence). This CDR3 contains 17 residues. CDR3 loop: CATSRGAGQGAHTEAFF. CDR3 sequence (DNA): TGTGCCACCAGCAGAGGAGCGGGACAGGGGGCTCACACTGAAGCTTTCTTT.

The gene calls are TRBV19 and TRBJ2-6; TRBD1 aligns across 9 bases. Per germline, CDR1 LNHDA and CDR2 SQIVND (reference sequence). V dropped 6 bases and J dropped 4; count of bases not matched to a gene: 7. The CDR3 has 16 residues. The CDR3 DNA reads as TGTGCCAGTAGACGAACAGGGGGCGCCGGGGCCAACGTCCTGACTTTC. Translated: CASRRTGGAGANVLTF.